What follows describes a single T cell receptor beta chain. Methods used by the authors: Amplification of reference gene primers provided the estimated nucleated cell counts. The method was immunoSEQ multiplex PCR; TCRdb's version includes in-frame clones alone and lacks a portion of them. The V and J calls and the clone size are those of that table, but D and trimming were determined from the DNA. Counted here are 130,000 or so clones, 88% occurring once; the ten biggest clones make up 1.5%. This sample was included in a study of blood T cell repertoires in COVID-19. Study information: The United States, Italy and Spain provided the acute and convalescent COVID-19 samples. Sources were T cells, B-cell-depleted T cells, or PBMCs; the material itself was cDNA or gDNA.

CDR3 length: 13 amino acids. The V gene's germline CDR1 is DFQATT and CDR2 SNEGSKA (reference sequence). V was shortened by 3 bases and J by 3 bases, with 12 bases between the two germline ends. The sequence was obtained from a woman aged 55-70 years with acute or convalescent COVID-19. The J gene is TRBJ2-7, the V gene TRBV20-1; D may be TRBD2 (7 bases). The sequenced sample consisted of peripheral blood. The CDR3 reads CSASGGGRYEQYF. The DNA of the CDR3 is TGCAGTGCTAGTGGGGGGGGCCGCTACGAGCAGTACTTC.